This entry features one T cell receptor beta chain sequence. Its antigen is currently unknown. This sample stems from a study of T cell repertoires in cytomegalovirus infection. Study observations and caveats: Ex vivo, HLA-C-restricted CMV-specific TCR beta clonotypes prevailed over the rest of the response.

Using its own MiXCR run on the reads, TCRdb lists one record per CDR3 protein. This table holds around 800,000 distinct CDR3 sequences, approximately 30% found once. V gave up 8 bases and J gave up 6 bases, with 8 bases separating them. This CDR3 has 11 amino acids. Germline CDR1 reads MNHEY; CDR2 reads SMNVEV (reference sequence). V gene TRBV27 combines with J gene TRBJ1-5, with D hard to call. Sequencing used cultured CD8+ T cells from PBMCs, obtained from culture after CMV antigen stimulation. This TCR was recovered from a human donor in good health (CMV status not recorded). Some clones in this sample may be carry-over from other donors' samples. CDR3 nucleotide sequence: TGTGCCAGCGGCAGGAGTCAGCCCCAGCATTTT. Translation gives CASGRSQPQHF.